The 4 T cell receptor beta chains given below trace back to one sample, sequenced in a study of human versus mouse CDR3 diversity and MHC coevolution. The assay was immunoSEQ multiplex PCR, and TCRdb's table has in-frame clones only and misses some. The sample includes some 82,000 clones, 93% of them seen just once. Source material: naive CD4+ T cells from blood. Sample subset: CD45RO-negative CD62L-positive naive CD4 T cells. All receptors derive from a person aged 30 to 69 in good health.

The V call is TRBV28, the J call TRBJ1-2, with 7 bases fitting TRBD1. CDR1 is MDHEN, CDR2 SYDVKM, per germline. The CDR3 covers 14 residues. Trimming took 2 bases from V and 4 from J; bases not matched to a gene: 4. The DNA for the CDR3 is TGTGCCAGCAGTTTAGACAGGGCCCTCTATGGCTACACCTTC. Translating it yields CASSLDRALYGYTF.

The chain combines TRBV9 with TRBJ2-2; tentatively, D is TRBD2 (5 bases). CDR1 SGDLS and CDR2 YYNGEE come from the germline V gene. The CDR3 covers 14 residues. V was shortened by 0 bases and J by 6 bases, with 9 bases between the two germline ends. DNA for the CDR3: TGTGCCAGCAGCGTAGCCTCGGAGGCCGGGGAGCTGTTTTTT. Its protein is CASSVASEAGELFF.

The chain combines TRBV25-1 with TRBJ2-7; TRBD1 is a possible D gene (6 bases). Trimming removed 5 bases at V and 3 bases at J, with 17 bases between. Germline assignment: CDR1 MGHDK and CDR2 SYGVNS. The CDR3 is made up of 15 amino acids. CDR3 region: CASSPTLRGFYEQYF. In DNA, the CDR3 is TGTGCCAGCAGTCCAACCCTCAGGGGATTCTACGAGCAGTACTTC.

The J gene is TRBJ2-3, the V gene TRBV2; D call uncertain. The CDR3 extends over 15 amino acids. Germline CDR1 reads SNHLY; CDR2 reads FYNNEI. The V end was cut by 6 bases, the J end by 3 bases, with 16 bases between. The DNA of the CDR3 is TGTGCCAGCAGGCATAATAATGGAGCTACAGATACGCAGTATTTT. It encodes CASRHNNGATDTQYF.